This T cell receptor (beta chain) was observed in a study of blood T cell repertoires in COVID-19. As for the study in general: From the United States, Italy and Spain came samples of acute and convalescent COVID-19. T cells, B-cell-depleted T cells, or PBMCs supplied cDNA or gDNA.

Authors' methods: The assay estimated nucleated cells by amplifying reference gene primers. Sequencing used immunoSEQ multiplex PCR; TCRdb keeps in-frame clones, though not all of them. That table gives V, J and clone size, and the DNA gave D and trimming. The data hold about 180,000 clones, with about 83% observed a single time. The V and J ends lost 3 bases and 6 bases respectively, with 15 bases between them. The CDR3 runs 14 residues. Per the germline V gene, CDR1 is SNHLY and CDR2 is FYNNEI. This receptor was identified in a woman in her 70s with COVID-19, enrolled during active disease. The chain links TRBV2 to TRBJ2-7; tentative D call: TRBD2 (5 bases). The specimen sequenced was peripheral blood. The CDR3 sequence: CASSELGGLGEQYF. The CDR3 coding sequence is TGTGCCAGCAGTGAGCTAGGAGGCCTCGGCGAGCAGTACTTC.